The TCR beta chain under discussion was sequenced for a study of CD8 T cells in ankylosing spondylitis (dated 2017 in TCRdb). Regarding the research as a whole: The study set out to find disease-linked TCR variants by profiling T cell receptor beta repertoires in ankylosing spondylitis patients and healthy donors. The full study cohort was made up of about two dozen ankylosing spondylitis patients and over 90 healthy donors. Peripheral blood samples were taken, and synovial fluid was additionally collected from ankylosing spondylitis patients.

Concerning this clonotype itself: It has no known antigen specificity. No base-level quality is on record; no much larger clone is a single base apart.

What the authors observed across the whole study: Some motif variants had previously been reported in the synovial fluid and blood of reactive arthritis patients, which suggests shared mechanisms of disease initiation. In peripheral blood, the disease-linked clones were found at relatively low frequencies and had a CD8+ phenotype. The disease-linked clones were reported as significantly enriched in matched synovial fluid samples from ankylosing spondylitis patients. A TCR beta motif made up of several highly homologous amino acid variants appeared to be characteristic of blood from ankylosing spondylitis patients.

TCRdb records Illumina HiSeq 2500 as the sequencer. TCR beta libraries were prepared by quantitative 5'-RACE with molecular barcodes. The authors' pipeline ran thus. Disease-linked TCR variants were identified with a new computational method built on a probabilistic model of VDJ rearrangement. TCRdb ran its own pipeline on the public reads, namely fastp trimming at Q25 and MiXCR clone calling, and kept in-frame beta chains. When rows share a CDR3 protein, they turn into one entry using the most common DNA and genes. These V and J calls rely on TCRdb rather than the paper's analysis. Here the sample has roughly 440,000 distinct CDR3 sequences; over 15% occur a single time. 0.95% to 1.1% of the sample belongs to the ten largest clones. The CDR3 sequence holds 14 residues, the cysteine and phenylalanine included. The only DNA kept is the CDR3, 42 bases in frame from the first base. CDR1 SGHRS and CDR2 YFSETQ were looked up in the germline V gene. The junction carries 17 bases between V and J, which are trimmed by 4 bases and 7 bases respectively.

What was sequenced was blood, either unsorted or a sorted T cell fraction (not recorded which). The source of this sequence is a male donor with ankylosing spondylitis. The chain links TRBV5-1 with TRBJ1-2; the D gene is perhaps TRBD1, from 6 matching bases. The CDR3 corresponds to CASSPEMGARGYTF. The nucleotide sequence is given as TGCGCCAGCAGCCCAGAGATGGGGGCTCGTGGCTACACCTTC.